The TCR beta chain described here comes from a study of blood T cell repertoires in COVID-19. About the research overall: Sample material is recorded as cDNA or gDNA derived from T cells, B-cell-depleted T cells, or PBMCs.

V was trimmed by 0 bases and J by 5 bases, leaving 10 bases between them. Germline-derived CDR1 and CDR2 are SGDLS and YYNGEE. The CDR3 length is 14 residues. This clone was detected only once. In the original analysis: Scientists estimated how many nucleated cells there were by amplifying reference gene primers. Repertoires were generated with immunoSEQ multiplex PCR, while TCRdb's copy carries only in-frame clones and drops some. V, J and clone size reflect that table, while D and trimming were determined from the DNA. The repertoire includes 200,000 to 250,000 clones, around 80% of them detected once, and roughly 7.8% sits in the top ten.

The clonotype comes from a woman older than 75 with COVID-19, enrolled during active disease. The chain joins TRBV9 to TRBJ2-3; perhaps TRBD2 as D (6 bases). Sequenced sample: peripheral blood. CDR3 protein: CASSVAWRGDTQYF. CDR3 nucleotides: TGTGCCAGCAGCGTAGCCTGGCGGGGAGATACGCAGTATTTT.